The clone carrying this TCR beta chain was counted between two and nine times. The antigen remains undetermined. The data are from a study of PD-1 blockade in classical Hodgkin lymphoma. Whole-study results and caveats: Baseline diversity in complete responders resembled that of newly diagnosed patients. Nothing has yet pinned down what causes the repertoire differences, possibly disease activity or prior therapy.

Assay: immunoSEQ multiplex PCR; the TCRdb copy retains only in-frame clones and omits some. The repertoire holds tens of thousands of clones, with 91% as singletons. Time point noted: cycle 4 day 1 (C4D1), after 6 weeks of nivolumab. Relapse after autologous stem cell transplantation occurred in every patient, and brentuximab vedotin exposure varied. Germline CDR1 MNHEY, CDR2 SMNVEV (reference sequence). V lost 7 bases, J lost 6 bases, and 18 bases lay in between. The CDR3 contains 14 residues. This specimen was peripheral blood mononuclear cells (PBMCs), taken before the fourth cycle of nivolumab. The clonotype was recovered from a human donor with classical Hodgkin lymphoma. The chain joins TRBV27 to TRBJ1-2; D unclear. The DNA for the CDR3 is TGTGCCAGCAAAACCGGCAGGCCTTGGGATGGCTACACCTTC. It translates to CASKTGRPWDGYTF.